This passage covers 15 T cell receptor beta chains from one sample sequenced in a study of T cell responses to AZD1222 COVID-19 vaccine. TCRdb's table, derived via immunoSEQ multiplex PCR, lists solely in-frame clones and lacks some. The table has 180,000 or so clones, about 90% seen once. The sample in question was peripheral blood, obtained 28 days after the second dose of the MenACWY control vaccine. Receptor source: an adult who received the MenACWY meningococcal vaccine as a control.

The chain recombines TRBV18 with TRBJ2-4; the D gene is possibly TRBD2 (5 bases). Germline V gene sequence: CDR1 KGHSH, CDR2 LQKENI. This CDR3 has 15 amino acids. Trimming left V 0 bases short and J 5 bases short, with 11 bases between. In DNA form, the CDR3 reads TGTGCCAGCTCACCACCGAACGGAGGAGAAAACATTCAGTACTTC. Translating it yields CASSPPNGGENIQYF.

This chain's CDR3 is CATSPGTSVYEQYF. Written as DNA, the CDR3 is TGTGCCACCAGTCCAGGGACTAGCGTCTACGAGCAGTACTTC. The V gene is TRBV24-1, the J gene TRBJ2-7; 10 nucleotides line up with TRBD2. The CDR3 covers 14 residues. CDR1 KGHDR and CDR2 SFDVKD come from the germline V gene. The V and J ends lost 6 bases and 3 bases, in that order; junction bases with no gene match: 4.

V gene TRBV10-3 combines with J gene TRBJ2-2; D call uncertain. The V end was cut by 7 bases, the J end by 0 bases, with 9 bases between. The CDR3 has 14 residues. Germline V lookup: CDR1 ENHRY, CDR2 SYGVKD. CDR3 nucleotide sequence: TGTGCCATCACCAAGGGCCCGAACACCGGGGAGCTGTTTTTT. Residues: CAITKGPNTGELFF.

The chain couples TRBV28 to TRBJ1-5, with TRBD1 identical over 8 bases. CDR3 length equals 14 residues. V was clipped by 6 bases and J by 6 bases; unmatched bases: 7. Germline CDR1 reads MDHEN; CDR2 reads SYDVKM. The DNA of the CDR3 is TGTGCCAGCAGCCTGACAGGGGCCGGTCAGCCCCAGCATTTT. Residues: CASSLTGAGQPQHF.

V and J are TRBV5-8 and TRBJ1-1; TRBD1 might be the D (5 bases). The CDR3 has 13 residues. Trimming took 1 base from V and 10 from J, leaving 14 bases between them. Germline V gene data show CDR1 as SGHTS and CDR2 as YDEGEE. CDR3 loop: CASSLLFQGGAFF. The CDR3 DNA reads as TGTGCCAGCAGCTTGTTGTTTCAGGGAGGAGCTTTCTTT.

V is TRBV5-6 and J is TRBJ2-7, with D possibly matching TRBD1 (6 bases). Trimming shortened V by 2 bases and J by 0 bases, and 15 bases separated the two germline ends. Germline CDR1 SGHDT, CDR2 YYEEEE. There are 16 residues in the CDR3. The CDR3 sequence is CASSLIGQSSSYEQYF. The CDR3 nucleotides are TGTGCCAGCAGCTTAATCGGACAGTCTTCCTCCTACGAGCAGTACTTC.

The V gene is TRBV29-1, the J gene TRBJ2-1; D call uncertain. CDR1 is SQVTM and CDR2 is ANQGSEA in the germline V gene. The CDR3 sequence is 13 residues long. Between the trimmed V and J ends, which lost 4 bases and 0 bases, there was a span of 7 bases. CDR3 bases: TGCAGCGTTGTCGGTTACTCCTACAATGAGCAGTTCTTC. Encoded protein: CSVVGYSYNEQFF.

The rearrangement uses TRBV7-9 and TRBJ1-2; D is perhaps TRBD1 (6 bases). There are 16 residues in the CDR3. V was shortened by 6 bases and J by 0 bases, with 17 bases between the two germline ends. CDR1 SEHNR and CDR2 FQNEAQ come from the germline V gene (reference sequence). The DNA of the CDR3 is TGTGCCAGCAGAGACTCCGGGACATCGGCTAACTATGGCTACACCTTC. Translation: CASRDSGTSANYGYTF.

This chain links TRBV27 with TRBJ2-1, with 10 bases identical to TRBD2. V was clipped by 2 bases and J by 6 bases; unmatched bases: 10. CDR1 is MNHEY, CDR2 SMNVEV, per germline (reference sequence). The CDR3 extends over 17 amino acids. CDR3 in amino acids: CASSLRSSGSRGNEQFF. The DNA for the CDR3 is TGTGCCAGCAGTTTAAGGTCTAGCGGGAGTCGCGGCAATGAGCAGTTCTTC.

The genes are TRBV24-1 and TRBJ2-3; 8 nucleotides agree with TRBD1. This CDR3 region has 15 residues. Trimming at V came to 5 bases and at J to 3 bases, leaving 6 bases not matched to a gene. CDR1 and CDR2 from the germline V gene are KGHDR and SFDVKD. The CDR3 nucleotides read TGTGCCACCAGTGCCCCAGGACAGGGAACAGATACGCAGTATTTT. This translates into CATSAPGQGTDTQYF.

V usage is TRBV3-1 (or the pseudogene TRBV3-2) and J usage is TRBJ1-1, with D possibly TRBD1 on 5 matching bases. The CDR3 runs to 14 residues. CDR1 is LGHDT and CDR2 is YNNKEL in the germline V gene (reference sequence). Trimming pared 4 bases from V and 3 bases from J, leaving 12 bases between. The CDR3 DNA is TGTGCCAGCAGCCTATCCGTCAGGGACACTGAAGCTTTCTTT. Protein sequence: CASSLSVRDTEAFF.

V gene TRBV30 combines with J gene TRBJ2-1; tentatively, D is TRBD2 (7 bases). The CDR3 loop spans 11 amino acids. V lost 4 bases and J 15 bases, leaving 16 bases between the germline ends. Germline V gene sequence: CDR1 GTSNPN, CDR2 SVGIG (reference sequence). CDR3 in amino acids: CAWTLGGRGFF. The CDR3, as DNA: TGTGCCTGGACCCTAGGGGGGAGGGGGTTCTTC.

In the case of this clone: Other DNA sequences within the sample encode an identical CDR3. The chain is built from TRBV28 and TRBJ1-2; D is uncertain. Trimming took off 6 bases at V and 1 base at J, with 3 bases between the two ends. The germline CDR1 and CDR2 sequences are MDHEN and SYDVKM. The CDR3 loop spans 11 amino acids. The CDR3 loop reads CASSLNYGYTF. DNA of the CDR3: TGTGCCAGCAGCCTTAACTATGGCTACACCTTC.

The CDR3 DNA reads TGTGCCAGCAGTTACCTCACCGGGGACAGGAACACTGAAGCTTTCTTT. Its protein product is CASSYLTGDRNTEAFF. The genes are TRBV6-2 or TRBV6-3 and TRBJ1-1; 7 nucleotides agree with TRBD1. V gave up 2 bases and J gave up 1 base; unmatched junction bases: 7. The CDR3 length is 16 residues. The germline V gene encodes CDR1 MNHEY and CDR2 SVGEGT.

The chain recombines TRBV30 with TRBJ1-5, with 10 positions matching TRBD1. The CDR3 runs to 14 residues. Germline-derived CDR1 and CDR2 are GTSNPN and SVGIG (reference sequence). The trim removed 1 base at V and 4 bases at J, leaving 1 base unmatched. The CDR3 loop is CAWSGDRGNQPQHF. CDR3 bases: TGTGCCTGGAGTGGGGACAGGGGAAATCAGCCCCAGCATTTT.